Listed below are T cell receptor beta chains from one sample, sequenced in a study of OX40 agonist ivuxolimab in advanced cancers. Profiled with immunoSEQ multiplex PCR; TCRdb holds only in-frame clones, not every one. This table has about 50,000 clones, around nine tenths appearing once. The sample consisted of CD4+ or CD8+ T cells sorted from blood, taken in a trial of the OX40 agonist ivuxolimab. Receptors originate from an adult with an advanced solid tumor such as melanoma, head and neck, liver or kidney cancer. CDR3s include the opening cysteine and the closing phenylalanine or tryptophan. Each record gives: V gene, D gene, clone size, J gene, CDR3 protein, CDR3 DNA. A D gene is named only where the DNA matches it firmly. The size of a clone is reported for some rows only, either as once, few or many, or as a class for expanded clones.

V: TRBV12-5; D: -; size: -; J: TRBJ2-7; CDR3: CASETDGNYEQYF; DNA: TGTGCTAGTGAAACGGACGGAAACTACGAGCAGTACTTC
V: TRBV5-6; D: -; size: -; J: TRBJ2-3; CDR3: CASTLLREAVDTQYF; DNA: TGTGCCAGCACCCTTTTGAGGGAGGCTGTAGATACGCAGTATTTT
V: TRBV5-6; D: -; size: few; J: TRBJ2-5; CDR3: CASSLAETQYF; DNA: TGTGCCAGCAGCTTGGCCGAGACCCAGTACTTC
V: TRBV6-8; D: TRBD2; size: few; J: TRBJ2-1; CDR3: CASSYITSGNNEQFF; DNA: TGTGCCAGCAGTTATATAACTAGCGGGAACAATGAGCAGTTCTTC
V: TRBV15; D: -; size: -; J: TRBJ1-1; CDR3: CATSREAGGTEAFF; DNA: TGTGCCACCAGCAGAGAAGCCGGAGGCACTGAAGCTTTCTTT
V: TRBV10-3; D: -; size: once; J: TRBJ2-1; CDR3: CAISSPSARGGEQFF; DNA: TGTGCCATCAGTTCCCCATCTGCCCGTGGGGGTGAGCAGTTCTTC
V: TRBV10-2; D: TRBD1; size: few; J: TRBJ1-4; CDR3: CASSEQGASNEKLFF; DNA: TGCGCCAGCAGTGAACAGGGGGCGAGTAATGAAAAACTGTTTTTT
V: TRBV7-8; D: -; size: -; J: TRBJ2-3; CDR3: CASSLGPTADTQYF; DNA: TGTGCCAGCAGCTTAGGCCCAACGGCAGATACGCAGTATTTT
V: TRBV5-1; D: -; size: -; J: TRBJ1-2; CDR3: CASSLEGSYGYTF; DNA: TGCGCCAGCAGCTTGGAGGGGAGCTATGGCTACACCTTC
V: TRBV18; D: -; size: -; J: TRBJ1-2; CDR3: CASSPGARAYGYTF; DNA: TGTGCCAGCTCACCAGGCGCCAGGGCTTATGGCTACACCTTC
V: TRBV7-9; D: -; size: -; J: TRBJ2-3; CDR3: CASSLAMGGSTDTQYF; DNA: TGTGCCAGCAGCTTAGCGATGGGGGGTAGCACAGATACGCAGTATTTT
V: TRBV6-5; D: -; size: -; J: TRBJ2-1; CDR3: CASTGVHEQFF; DNA: TGTGCCAGCACAGGGGTACATGAGCAGTTCTTC
V: TRBV6-5; D: -; size: once; J: TRBJ2-7; CDR3: CASSYRNEQYF; DNA: TGTGCCAGCAGTTACAGAAACGAGCAGTACTTC
V: TRBV27; D: -; size: -; J: TRBJ2-5; CDR3: CATHARGTQYF; DNA: TGTGCCACTCACGCCCGGGGGACCCAGTACTTC
V: TRBV30; D: -; size: few; J: TRBJ2-2; CDR3: CAWSSQGVAVRGELFF; DNA: TGTGCCTGGAGTTCCCAGGGTGTAGCGGTCCGCGGGGAGCTGTTTTTT
V: TRBV11-1; D: TRBD2; size: -; J: TRBJ2-5; CDR3: CASSLTGGDEKTQYF; DNA: TGTGCCAGCAGCTTAACGGGAGGGGATGAAAAGACCCAGTACTTC
V: TRBV6-5; D: TRBD1; size: -; J: TRBJ1-1; CDR3: CASRPSTGGAEAFF; DNA: TGTGCCAGCAGACCGTCGACAGGGGGGGCTGAAGCTTTCTTT
V: TRBV19; D: TRBD2; size: -; J: TRBJ2-5; CDR3: CASSIGGTQETQYF; DNA: TGTGCCAGTAGTATCGGGGGGACCCAAGAGACCCAGTACTTC
V: TRBV19; D: TRBD1; size: -; J: TRBJ1-5; CDR3: CASSPRQGRRGNQPQHF; DNA: TGTGCCAGTAGTCCCCGACAGGGCAGGAGAGGCAATCAGCCCCAGCATTTT
V: TRBV30; D: -; size: -; J: TRBJ2-7; CDR3: CAWSRDGPYEQYF; DNA: TGTGCCTGGAGCCGGGACGGTCCCTACGAGCAGTACTTC
V: TRBV27; D: -; size: few; J: TRBJ1-5; CDR3: CASRLDIGERTQHF; DNA: TGTGCCAGCAGGCTTGATATAGGGGAGCGAACCCAGCATTTT
V: TRBV11-1; D: -; size: -; J: TRBJ1-1; CDR3: CASKELNTEAFF; DNA: TGTGCCAGCAAGGAGTTGAACACTGAAGCTTTCTTT
V: TRBV5-6; D: TRBD1; size: -; J: TRBJ1-1; CDR3: CASSLGTVQGAFF; DNA: TGTGCCAGCAGCTTAGGGACAGTCCAGGGAGCTTTCTTT
V: TRBV7-2; D: -; size: -; J: TRBJ2-7; CDR3: CASSRRTVYEQYF; DNA: TGTGCCAGCAGCCGCCGGACGGTCTACGAGCAGTACTTC
V: TRBV7-8; D: TRBD1; size: -; J: TRBJ1-2; CDR3: CASSLALDRGGTF; DNA: TGTGCCAGCAGCTTAGCACTGGACAGGGGGGGCACCTTC